This is a list of T cell receptor beta chains from one sample in a study of beta chain features in type 1 diabetes. Sequencing used immunoSEQ multiplex PCR; TCRdb keeps in-frame clones, though not all of them. The sample lists 300,000 to 350,000 clones, approximately 13% occurring once. Sample: naive CD4+ T cells from blood. These TCRs come from a woman aged 18-29 years with type 1 diabetes. CDR3s include the opening cysteine and the closing phenylalanine or tryptophan. D genes are given only for firm matches. A clone size is listed for some rows: how often the clone was seen (once, few, many), or a class if it is expanded.

J gene | clone size | D gene | V gene | CDR3 DNA | CDR3 protein
TRBJ2-1 | NA | NA | TRBV7-9 | TGTGCCAGCAGCCTAAGGGTCGGCGGGACCCCGGGCGATGAGCAGTTCTTC | CASSLRVGGTPGDEQFF
TRBJ2-3 | NA | NA | TRBV7-9 | TGTGCCAGCAGCCAGCAAGGGACACTTAGCACAGATACGCAGTATTTT | CASSQQGTLSTDTQYF
TRBJ2-7 | few | NA | TRBV19 | TGTGCCAGTAGTACTACAGGACAGTCCTACGAGCAGTACTTC | CASSTTGQSYEQYF
TRBJ1-5 | NA | TRBD1 | TRBV9 | TGTGCCAGCAGCGTAGGCGGGACAGACAATCAGCCCCAGCATTTT | CASSVGGTDNQPQHF
TRBJ2-4 | NA | NA | TRBV4-3 | TGCGCCAGCAGCCAAGGCCGAGGTTGGAACATTCAGTACTTC | CASSQGRGWNIQYF
TRBJ1-1 | NA | NA | TRBV29-1 | TGCAGCGTGGGAGGGGGGGTGCGAACTGAAGCTTTCTTT | CSVGGGVRTEAFF
TRBJ1-2 | few | NA | TRBV28 | TGTGCCAGCACACCCTTCGGCCCGAGGGGCTACACCTTC | CASTPFGPRGYTF
TRBJ1-1 | NA | TRBD1 | TRBV2 | TGTGCCAGCAACCGGGACAGTAGAGGATTGACTGAAGCTTTCTTT | CASNRDSRGLTEAFF
TRBJ2-2 | NA | TRBD2 | TRBV30 | TGTGCCTGGAGTGTAGGTCGGACTAGCGGTAACACCGGGGAGCTGTTTTTT | CAWSVGRTSGNTGELFF
TRBJ2-4 | few | TRBD1 | TRBV18 | TGTGCCAGCTCACCACCGGGACAGGCAAACATTCAGTACTTC | CASSPPGQANIQYF
TRBJ2-6 | NA | TRBD1 | TRBV18 | TGTGCCAGCTCACCATCCGGGACAGGCCTTTCTGGGGCCAACGTCCTGACTTTC | CASSPSGTGLSGANVLTF
TRBJ1-1 | few | NA | TRBV9 | TGTGCCAGCAGCGTATCCGGAGGGGACACTGAAGCTTTCTTT | CASSVSGGDTEAFF
TRBJ2-3 | few | NA | TRBV7-3 | TGTGCCAGCAGCTTAAACGGAGTGAGGACAGATACGCAGTATTTT | CASSLNGVRTDTQYF
TRBJ1-1 | NA | NA | TRBV5-6 | TGTGCCAGCAGCCCCAGCTGGGGCAGGGGAGGGACTGAAGCTTTCTTT | CASSPSWGRGGTEAFF
TRBJ2-1 | NA | TRBD1 | TRBV7-2 | TGTGCCAGCAGCCGGAGGACAGGGTCGGTCAATGAGCAGTTCTTC | CASSRRTGSVNEQFF
TRBJ2-3 | few | NA | TRBV5-1 | TGCGCCAGCAGCCTGAGCGGGTCTAGCACAGATACGCAGTATTTT | CASSLSGSSTDTQYF
TRBJ1-2 | few | TRBD1 | TRBV30 | TGTGCCTGGACCCGGGACAGATATGGCTACACCTTC | CAWTRDRYGYTF
TRBJ2-1 | few | NA | TRBV30 | TGTGCCTGGCACGCAGGGTTAGGTGAGCAGTTCTTC | CAWHAGLGEQFF
TRBJ2-5 | NA | NA | TRBV21-1 | TGTGCCAGCAGCAAAACGCCAGAACAAGAGACCCAGTACTTC | CASSKTPEQETQYF
TRBJ2-3 | NA | TRBD2 | TRBV7-8 | TGTGCCAGCAGCCTCCCTTCTGGGCTAGCGGGGGTCCGCACAGATACGCAGTATTTT | CASSLPSGLAGVRTDTQYF
TRBJ2-7 | few | NA | TRBV7-9 | TGTGCCAGCAGCGCTTCAGGGGTCCCCTACGAGCAGTACTTC | CASSASGVPYEQYF
TRBJ2-3 | few | TRBD2 | TRBV7-2 | TGTGCCAGCAGCTTTCAAGCGGGAGAACCAGATACGCAGTATTTT | CASSFQAGEPDTQYF
TRBJ2-7 | few | TRBD1 | TRBV29-1 | TGCAGCGCCTTGGGGGGGACAGGGGCCCTCCTAGGGCAGTACTTC | CSALGGTGALLGQYF
TRBJ2-2 | NA | NA | TRBV7-3 | TGTGCCAGCAGCTTTGGAGACAGGACGAACACCGGGGAGCTGTTTTTT | CASSFGDRTNTGELFF
TRBJ2-2 | NA | TRBD2 | TRBV28 | TGTGCCAGCGCCGGGGGGAGGGAGCTGTTTTTT | CASAGGRELFF
TRBJ1-2 | NA | TRBD1 | TRBV7-2 | TGTGCCAGCAGCTTAGGGGACAGGGTGTACAACTATGGCTACACCTTC | CASSLGDRVYNYGYTF
TRBJ1-2 | few | NA | TRBV30 | TGTGCCTGGACAGAAAAAAACTATGGCTACACCTTC | CAWTEKNYGYTF
TRBJ2-1 | NA | TRBD2 | TRBV30 | TGTGCCTGGAGTAAGAAGTGGACTAGCGGGAGGAATGAGCAGTTCTTC | CAWSKKWTSGRNEQFF
TRBJ2-1 | NA | NA | TRBV11-2 | TGTGCCAGCAGCTTAGTTTGGCGGGACAATGAGCAGTTCTTC | CASSLVWRDNEQFF
TRBJ1-1 | NA | NA | TRBV30 | TGTGCCTGGAGTGTAGGGGGGAACACTGAAGCTTTCTTT | CAWSVGGNTEAFF
TRBJ1-1 | NA | NA | TRBV10-3 | TGTGCCATCAGCCAAGAAGAGGCTGAAGCTTTCTTT | CAISQEEAEAFF
TRBJ2-7 | few | NA | TRBV9 | TGTGCCAGCAGCGTAGAAGGGGTAGGGTACGAGCAGTACTTC | CASSVEGVGYEQYF
TRBJ2-1 | few | NA | TRBV5-1 | TGCGCCAGCAGCTTCGAGGGAGTGTCCTACAATGAGCAGTTCTTC | CASSFEGVSYNEQFF
TRBJ1-2 | NA | TRBD1 | TRBV4-1 | TGCGCCAGCAGCCAGCCTTGGACAGGGCCCTATGGCTACACCTTC | CASSQPWTGPYGYTF
TRBJ1-1 | NA | TRBD1 | TRBV5-1 | TGCGCCAGCAGCTTGGTTCGGGACAGGGAAGTTTTTGGGACTGAAGCTTTCTTT | CASSLVRDREVFGTEAFF
TRBJ2-7 | NA | TRBD1 | TRBV28 | TGTGCCAGCTCCAGGACAGGGCGCTCCTACGAGCAGTACTTC | CASSRTGRSYEQYF
TRBJ2-1 | NA | TRBD2 | TRBV5-1 | TGCGCCAGCAGCTGGCCTATACTAGCGGGAGGACGCAATGAGCAGTTCTTC | CASSWPILAGGRNEQFF
TRBJ2-1 | NA | TRBD1 | TRBV28 | TGTGCCAGCAGTCCTCCGGGACAGGGGTTCTACAATGAGCAGTTCTTC | CASSPPGQGFYNEQFF
TRBJ2-1 | few | TRBD1 | TRBV2 | TGTGCCAGCAGGGGCCGGGTGGGGACAGGGAACTACAATGAGCAGTTCTTC | CASRGRVGTGNYNEQFF
TRBJ2-1 | NA | TRBD1 | TRBV6-5 | TGTGCCAGCAGTCGGACAGGGTTAAGCAATGAGCAGTTCTTC | CASSRTGLSNEQFF
TRBJ1-1 | NA | NA | TRBV30 | TGTGCCTGGAGTGTACGGGGGTTGGGCACTGAAGCTTTCTTT | CAWSVRGLGTEAFF
TRBJ1-1 | NA | NA | TRBV20-1 | TGCAGTGCTAGAATGGGGGAGGGAGCTTTCTTT | CSARMGEGAFF
TRBJ2-1 | few | TRBD2 | TRBV7-3 | TGTGCCAGCAGCCCGTCCGGGACTAGCGGCTACAATGAGCAGTTCTTC | CASSPSGTSGYNEQFF
TRBJ2-5 | NA | TRBD2 | TRBV11-3 | TGTGCCAGCAGCTTCGGAGCGGGAGGAAGGGAGACCCAGTACTTC | CASSFGAGGRETQYF
TRBJ2-3 | few | NA | TRBV11-1 | TGTGCCAGCAGCTTTTTAGGAGGCCTGAACACAGATACGCAGTATTTT | CASSFLGGLNTDTQYF
TRBJ2-7 | NA | NA | TRBV6-5 | TGTGCCAGCAGTTACTCGATCAGGGACGAGCAGTACTTC | CASSYSIRDEQYF
TRBJ2-1 | NA | TRBD2 | TRBV5-6 | TGTGCCAGCAGCTTACGACTAGCTCGGCAGTTCTTC | CASSLRLARQFF
TRBJ2-2 | NA | TRBD2 | TRBV4-3 | TGCGCCAGCAGCCCCTTAGCGGGAGGTACCGGGGAGCTGTTTTTT | CASSPLAGGTGELFF
TRBJ2-4 | NA | TRBD1 | TRBV5-4 | TGTGCCAGCAGCCCGGGACAGGGGAACATTCAGTACTTC | CASSPGQGNIQYF
TRBJ1-1 | few | NA | TRBV30 | TGTGCCTGGAGTGTAGAGGGAAAGGCAGCTTTCTTT | CAWSVEGKAAFF